This T cell receptor (beta chain) was sequenced for a study of cytomegalovirus exposure and HLA in healthy donors (dated by TCRdb to 2016 to 2017). The study in broad terms: According to a later analysis, one platform produced both the roughly 110 validation repertoires and the 670 or so repertoires of the first cohort. The study aimed to test whether signatures of past pathogen exposure could be identified by cataloging public T cell receptors. Besides the first cohort of under 700 subjects, a separate validation cohort made up of roughly 130 different subjects was used. The study combined high-throughput TCR immunosequencing, statistical association of individual TCRs with disease status, and machine learning to predict cytomegalovirus infection status. Results the study describes overall, beyond this receptor: A few of the identified cytomegalovirus-associated TCR beta chains were confirmed in vitro to be specific for cytomegalovirus antigens. Subsequent analysis determined that TCRs grouped into clusters in the first cohort also showed a tendency toward co-occurrence across the 120 or so validation repertoires, and about 94% of cluster scores exceeded 0. The classifier was reported to diagnose cytomegalovirus status with high specificity and sensitivity in both the original and validation cohorts. It was suggested by the authors that the approach could potentially be generalized to other disease states and immunological phenotypes. In the study, about 150 TCR beta chains were listed as associated with cytomegalovirus. While some public TCRs were present in many individuals, most TCR sequences turned up only very rarely across donors. A later analysis had no HLA typing for the validation cohort, so co-occurrence there was scored across all 130 or so repertoires.

CDR1 and CDR2 were assigned from the germline V gene as ENHRY and SYGVKD. The CDR3 starts with the cysteine, ends with the phenylalanine, and has 15 residues. Just CDR3 DNA is preserved here, 45 bases in frame from base 1. The germline V end is reduced by 7 bases and the J end by 4 bases; junction bases left unmatched: 8. As for this clone: Its antigen has not been determined. No base-level quality is on record; no much larger clone is a single base apart.

Donors formed part of the validation cohort, which comprised 120 subjects and was distinct from the first cohort of 550 to 850 subjects. The library was built by means of the immunoSEQ multiplex PCR assay. The authors' analysis ran thus. To diagnose cytomegalovirus status from the catalog of TCR beta chain sequences, a statistical classification framework was built. Not all clones reach the TCRdb copy of this immuneACCESS table, which keeps in-frame sequences only. Checked studies attribute under half of the gap to unresolved V genes and leave the rest unexplained. D and trimming come from the DNA, and the V and J calls and clone size come from that table. In all, the sample holds some 100,000 clones, and about nine tenths of those were seen once. Approximately 4.5% of the sample goes to the ten largest clones.

Sequences were obtained from PBMCs. The sequence came from a man aged 18 to 29 in good health and CMV-seropositive. The chain uses TRBV10-3 and TRBJ2-2, and TRBD1 aligns with 8 junction nucleotides. The nucleotides are TGTGCCATCAAGGCCTCCGACAGGGGCACCGGGGAGCTGTTTTTT. Its protein product is CAIKASDRGTGELFF.